Below are 12 T cell receptor beta chains sequenced from a single sample in a study of vaccination effects on CD4 cells after COVID-19. Their target antigens are unknown. Peptide-pool stimulation followed by sequencing identified expanded antigen-specific CD4+ clonotypes in the ViraFEST assay. Culturing for about ten days preceded CD4+ T cell isolation. BNT162b2 vaccine or mRNA-1273 vaccine was given to participants in two doses. Data came from immunoSEQ multiplex PCR; TCRdb stores just in-frame clones and leaves some out. Of roughly 59,000 clones listed, about 73% are singletons. The input for sequencing was CD4+ T cells from PBMCs cultured with HCoV-OC43 spike peptides, taken after COVID-19 vaccination. As to subset: HCoV-OC43 spike overlapping peptide pool stimulation. These receptors came from a human donor who received a COVID-19 vaccine.

The chain recombines TRBV12-3 or TRBV12-4 with TRBJ1-2; unclear D gene. The V and J ends lost 1 base and 2 bases respectively, with 5 bases between them. The CDR3 is 13 amino acids. CDR3 nucleotide sequence: TGTGCCAGCAGTTTAGGGCAGAACTATGGCTACACCTTC. Protein sequence: CASSLGQNYGYTF.

The chain joins TRBV6-5 to TRBJ2-5; D remains unclear. The CDR3 is made up of 12 amino acids. Germline lookup yields CDR1 MNHEY and CDR2 SVGAGI. Trimming stripped 5 bases from V and 4 bases from J, with 8 bases between. CDR3 DNA: TGTGCCAGCAGTCGGATAGGAGAGACCCAGTACTTC. It encodes CASSRIGETQYF.

This clone was recorded a few times. The rearrangement joins TRBV19 to TRBJ1-1; D unresolved. The V gene's germline CDR1 is LNHDA and CDR2 SQIVND (reference sequence). The V end lost 6 bases, the J end lost 5 bases, and 13 bases lay between the germline ends. The CDR3 consists of 13 residues. The CDR3 reads CASREGVRTEAFF. CDR3 nucleotides: TGTGCCAGTAGGGAGGGTGTGAGGACTGAAGCTTTCTTT.

This clone was seen more than once but under ten times. The chain has TRBV4-1 and TRBJ1-4, with unresolved D. The CDR3 covers 11 residues. Germline CDR1 is MGHRA and CDR2 is YSYEKL. With 0 bases removed from V and 11 bases from J, the gap between germline ends came to 4 bases. The CDR3 DNA reads TGCGCCAGCAGCCAAGATCAGAAACTGTTTTTT. Its protein product is CASSQDQKLFF.

A few counts support this clone. The rearrangement links TRBV5-1 to TRBJ1-5, with D unclear. Trimming removed 0 bases at V and 3 bases at J, with 13 bases between. The CDR3 spans 16 residues. Germline CDR1 reads SGHRS; CDR2 reads YFSETQ. The CDR3 sequence: CASSLGTAEDNQPQHF. The CDR3, as DNA: TGCGCCAGCAGCTTGGGGACGGCGGAGGACAATCAGCCCCAGCATTTT. The full variable domain, rest sourced from reference TRBV5-1 and TRBJ1-5, is KAGVTQTPRYLIKTRGQQVTLSCSPISGHRSVSWYQQTPGQGLQFLFEYFSETQRNKGNFPGRFSGRQFSNSRSEMNVSTLELGDSALYLCASSLGTAEDNQPQHFGDGTRLSIL.

The V gene is TRBV6-5, the J gene TRBJ1-2, with 8 bases identical to TRBD1. Looked up from germline, CDR1 is MNHEY and CDR2 is SVGAGI. After removal of 5 bases from V and 4 bases from J, the junction contained 3 bases not matched to a gene. The CDR3 contains 13 residues. The CDR3 protein is CASSQQGVYGYTF. DNA for the CDR3: TGTGCCAGCAGTCAACAGGGGGTCTATGGCTACACCTTC.

This chain links TRBV14 with TRBJ1-5; D is perhaps TRBD1 (5 bases). From germline, CDR1 is SGHDN and CDR2 FVKESK. V was cut by 1 base and J by 0 bases, with 28 bases left in between. CDR3 length: 22 amino acids. In DNA, the CDR3 is TGTGCCAGCAGCCAAGGCCCCCCTGTGGTGGGGCCCCCAAAATATAGCAATCAGCCCCAGCATTTT. It yields the protein CASSQGPPVVGPPKYSNQPQHF.

The chain couples TRBV27 to TRBJ2-7, with a possible D match to TRBD2 (6 bases). Deletions cut 4 bases from V and 3 bases from J, with 13 bases between. CDR1 is MNHEY, CDR2 SMNVEV, per germline (reference sequence). This CDR3 is 14 amino acids long. CDR3 sequence reads: CASSSAGSLYEQYV. In DNA form, the CDR3 reads TGTGCCAGCAGTTCAGCCGGGAGTCTCTACGAGCAGTACGTC.

This chain links TRBV12-5 with TRBJ1-2, with D unresolved. The V gene lost 2 bases and the J gene lost 5 bases, with 15 bases spanning the gap. The CDR3 extends over 15 amino acids. Germline CDR1 is LGHNT and CDR2 is FRNRAP. In DNA, the CDR3 is TGTGCTAGTGGTTTGACGCCTGACGACGGGTATGGCTACACCTTC. Its translation: CASGLTPDDGYGYTF.

V usage is TRBV5-8 and J usage is TRBJ2-3; the match to TRBD2 covers 7 bases. There are 15 residues in the CDR3. Trimming removed 1 base from V and 0 bases from J; junction bases left unmatched: 2. Germline V gene data show CDR1 as SGHTS and CDR2 as YDEGEE. The CDR3 DNA sequence: TGTGCCAGCAGCTTGACGGGGGGAAGCACAGATACGCAGTATTTT. This translates into CASSLTGGSTDTQYF.

This chain links TRBV5-1 with TRBJ1-1; TRBD1 matches 10 bases. V lost 4 bases, J lost 10 bases, and 10 bases stayed unmatched. CDR3 size: 14 residues. CDR1 is SGHRS and CDR2 is YFSETQ in the germline V gene. CDR3 in amino acids: CASSPTTGGGLAFF. The CDR3, as DNA: TGCGCCAGCAGCCCGACGACAGGGGGCGGATTAGCTTTCTTT.

The chain uses TRBV5-1 and TRBJ2-7; tentatively, D is TRBD1 or TRBD2 (5 bases each). Germline-derived CDR1 and CDR2 are SGHRS and YFSETQ. Trimming stripped 4 bases from V and 5 bases from J, with 13 bases between. The CDR3 sequence is 13 residues long. The CDR3: CASSPGPTHEQYV. DNA of the CDR3: TGCGCCAGCAGCCCGGGACCGACTCACGAGCAGTACGTC.